The rows below give T cell receptor beta chains drawn from one sample of a study of regulatory T cells. Clones were sequenced by immunoSEQ multiplex PCR, and TCRdb holds only the in-frame ones, with some missing. The sample gives 25,000 to 30,000 clones, less than 95% of which show up once; 1.5% to 1.8% is in the top ten. Sample: conventional CD4+ T cells sorted from blood. All receptors derive from a person aged 18 to 30 with CD3G deficiency. CDR3s include the opening cysteine and the closing phenylalanine or tryptophan. The D gene is left open where the match is weak. Rows give clone size only sometimes, using once, few, many, or a class for an expanded clone.

V gene	clone size	CDR3 length	J gene	D gene	CDR3 protein	CDR3 DNA
TRBV28	few	16	TRBJ2-1	TRBD2	CASSRMSGGASNEQFF	TGTGCCAGCAGTAGGATGAGCGGGGGGGCCAGCAATGAGCAGTTCTTC
TRBV5-8	NA	15	TRBJ1-5	TRBD1	CASSCRDRWNQPQHF	TGTGCCAGCAGCTGCAGGGACAGGTGGAATCAGCCCCAGCATTTT
TRBV7-9	NA	14	TRBJ2-1	TRBD1	CASSSGTGKNEQFF	TGTGCCAGCAGTTCCGGGACAGGGAAGAATGAGCAGTTCTTC
TRBV6-6	NA	12	TRBJ1-1	NA	CASSHGGTEAFF	TGTGCCAGCAGCCATGGGGGAACTGAAGCTTTCTTT
TRBV6-1	once	15	TRBJ2-3	NA	CVSSSKGAATDTQYF	TGTGTCAGCAGCAGTAAAGGGGCCGCCACAGATACGCAGTATTTT
TRBV4-3	NA	13	TRBJ2-2	NA	CASSQAVSGELFF	TGCGCCAGCAGCCAAGCAGTATCCGGGGAGCTGTTTTTT
TRBV28	NA	15	TRBJ2-1	NA	CASSPGQPGVNEQFF	TGTGCCAGCAGTCCCGGACAACCGGGGGTAAATGAGCAGTTCTTC
TRBV19	once	13	TRBJ2-6	NA	CASSNSGANVLTF	TGTGCCAGTAGTAACTCTGGGGCCAACGTCCTGACTTTC
TRBV6-1	NA	15	TRBJ1-2	TRBD1	CASSEGGQTRHGYTF	TGTGCCAGCAGTGAAGGGGGACAGACAAGGCATGGCTACACCTTC
TRBV30	NA	13	TRBJ1-1	NA	CAWSVGARTEAFF	TGTGCCTGGAGTGTAGGGGCGAGGACTGAAGCTTTCTTT
TRBV5-1	NA	20	TRBJ2-1	TRBD2	CASSPGPASGGYGSYNEQFF	TGCGCCAGCAGCCCTGGTCCAGCGAGCGGGGGGTACGGCTCCTACAATGAGCAGTTCTTC
TRBV5-1	NA	16	TRBJ2-4	TRBD2	CASSDRGGPAKNIQYF	TGCGCCAGCAGCGATCGGGGGGGTCCAGCCAAAAACATTCAGTACTTC
TRBV6-1	NA	13	TRBJ1-1	NA	CASSPTVNTEAFF	TGTGCCAGCAGTCCCACTGTGAACACTGAAGCTTTCTTT
TRBV6-1	NA	12	TRBJ2-1	NA	CASSEEGYEQFF	TGTGCCAGCAGTGAGGAGGGGTATGAGCAGTTCTTC
TRBV5-8	NA	17	TRBJ2-3	TRBD2	CASSPAPGLAGTDTQYF	TGTGCCAGCAGCCCCGCCCCCGGGCTAGCGGGCACAGATACGCAGTATTTT
TRBV28	NA	15	TRBJ2-7	TRBD2	CASSSPSGPYYEQYF	TGTGCCAGCAGCTCTCCTAGCGGACCTTACTACGAGCAGTACTTC
TRBV5-1	NA	14	TRBJ1-5	TRBD1	CASSLGTDNQPQHF	TGCGCCAGCAGCTTAGGGACAGATAATCAGCCCCAGCATTTT
TRBV7-2	NA	14	TRBJ1-6	NA	CASSLSPPNSPLHF	TGTGCCAGCAGCCTCAGCCCACCTAATTCACCCCTCCACTTT
TRBV9	NA	18	TRBJ1-5	TRBD1	CASSETNRDRGEGQPQHF	TGTGCCAGCAGCGAGACAAACCGGGACAGGGGAGAAGGACAGCCCCAGCATTTT
TRBV28	NA	15	TRBJ1-4	NA	CASRRRREPNEKLFF	TGTGCCAGCAGGCGGAGAAGAGAACCTAATGAAAAACTGTTTTTT
TRBV6-1	NA	12	TRBJ2-7	TRBD2	CASLGGRTEQYF	TGTGCCAGCTTGGGGGGGAGGACCGAGCAGTACTTC
TRBV19	NA	18	TRBJ2-6	NA	CASSKGGYPGAGANVLTF	TGTGCCAGTAGTAAGGGGGGCTACCCTGGCGCTGGGGCCAACGTCCTGACTTTC
TRBV6-1	NA	15	TRBJ2-3	NA	CASSPQGVSTDTQYF	TGTGCCAGCAGTCCACAGGGAGTGAGCACAGATACGCAGTATTTT
TRBV19	NA	16	TRBJ1-5	NA	CATRSRHGLSNQPQHF	TGTGCCACCCGTTCGCGACACGGCTTAAGCAATCAGCCCCAGCATTTT
TRBV21-1	few	15	TRBJ1-6	NA	CASSPWEGEDSPLHF	TGTGCCAGCAGCCCTTGGGAGGGGGAAGATTCACCCCTCCACTTT
TRBV19	NA	14	TRBJ2-1	TRBD2	CASSITSGKGEQFF	TGTGCCAGTAGTATAACTAGCGGGAAAGGTGAGCAGTTCTTC
TRBV6-1	NA	16	TRBJ2-1	NA	CASSEVAVARVGEQFF	TGTGCCAGCAGTGAAGTCGCGGTTGCCAGGGTAGGGGAGCAGTTCTTC
TRBV5-1	NA	15	TRBJ1-4	TRBD1	CASSGGQASNEKLFF	TGCGCCAGCAGCGGGGGACAGGCCTCTAATGAAAAACTGTTTTTT
TRBV6-1	once	16	TRBJ1-2	NA	CASSDATGILNYGYTF	TGTGCCAGCAGTGACGCAACAGGGATACTTAACTATGGCTACACCTTC
TRBV4-1	NA	18	TRBJ1-6	NA	CASSQDSRTDSYNSPLHF	TGCGCCAGCAGCCAAGATTCGAGGACAGACTCCTATAATTCACCCCTCCACTTT
TRBV13	NA	12	TRBJ2-1	TRBD1	CASSQDRDEQFF	TGTGCCAGCAGCCAGGACAGGGATGAGCAGTTCTTC
TRBV9	NA	13	TRBJ2-1	NA	CASSVGGNNEQFF	TGTGCCAGCAGCGTAGGGGGAAACAATGAGCAGTTCTTC
TRBV6-1	NA	15	TRBJ1-2	NA	CASSEMVRADYGYTF	TGTGCCAGCAGTGAAATGGTCAGGGCGGACTATGGCTACACCTTC
TRBV7-9	NA	15	TRBJ1-2	TRBD1	CASSLQGAPNYGYTF	TGTGCCAGCAGCCTACAGGGGGCGCCTAACTATGGCTACACCTTC
TRBV6-1	NA	15	TRBJ1-1	TRBD1	CASSEFGTGIAEAFF	TGTGCCAGCAGTGAATTCGGGACAGGGATAGCTGAAGCTTTCTTT
TRBV7-8	NA	15	TRBJ2-3	NA	CASSSTASNADTQYF	TGTGCCAGCAGCTCTACCGCCTCGAATGCAGATACGCAGTATTTT
TRBV27	NA	15	TRBJ2-4	TRBD2	CASSLRSGRRNIQYF	TGTGCCAGCAGTTTGAGGAGCGGGAGAAGAAACATTCAGTACTTC
TRBV6-5	NA	14	TRBJ1-5	TRBD1	CASFGQGGNQPQHF	TGTGCCAGCTTCGGACAGGGAGGAAATCAGCCCCAGCATTTT
TRBV7-9	NA	12	TRBJ2-5	NA	CASSFGEETQYF	TGTGCCAGCAGCTTTGGGGAAGAGACCCAGTACTTC